These 20 T cell receptor beta chains were sequenced from one sample in a study of blood T cells in healthy people across ages (dated by TCRdb to the mid-2010s). Library preparation used 5' RACE. Sequencing instrument: Illumina HiSeq 2500. The second PCR ran for roughly 7 to 12 cycles and used a J-beta primer mix along with a sample-barcoded 5' primer. TCRdb applied fastp at Q25 and MiXCR to the public reads, then kept only in-frame beta chains. Identical CDR3 protein sequences are pooled into one entry, listed with their most common genes and DNA. The sample table lists some 760,000 distinct CDR3 sequences, 20% to 25% of them with a count of one. Together, the top ten hold under 4.5% of the sample. These sequences were also reported in another study, on T cells of mothers and their children.

Material for sequencing was blood. The receptors come from a boy aged 10-17 years in good health.

This clonotype was observed a handful of times. V gene TRBV12-3 or TRBV12-4 combines with J gene TRBJ2-1; TRBD2 agrees at 7 bases. The CDR3 loop spans 14 amino acids. The V gene end was trimmed by 1 base and the J gene end by 4 bases; junction bases not matched to a gene: 1. The CDR3 protein is CASSLELAYNEQFF. CDR3 coding DNA: TGTGCCAGCAGTTTAGAACTAGCGTACAATGAGCAGTTCTTC.

The rearrangement uses TRBV7-3 and TRBJ2-3, with TRBD2 matching 11 bases. Germline CDR1 SGHTA, CDR2 FQGTGA. This CDR3 has 15 amino acids. V shed 9 bases and J 6 bases; nucleotides not matched to a gene: 11. The chain's CDR3 is CASSRSGGASDTQYF. CDR3 bases: TGTGCCAGTAGCCGTAGCGGGGGGGCAAGCGATACGCAGTATTTT. The variable domain in full, with the rest retrieved from reference TRBV7-3 and TRBJ2-3, is GAGVSQTPSNKVTEKGKYVELRCDPISGHTALYWYRQSLGQGPEFLIYFQGTGAADDSGLPNDRFFAVRPEGSVSTLKIQRTERGDSAVYLCASSRSGGASDTQYFGPGTRLTVL.

This clonotype was recorded a few times. CDR3 region: CASSPDPRETQYF. The CDR3 DNA is TGCGCCAGCAGCCCTGACCCTAGGGAGACCCAGTACTTC. This chain connects TRBV4-3 to TRBJ2-5; D is unclear. Germline V gives CDR1 LGHNA, CDR2 YSLEER. Trimming removed 4 bases at V and 5 bases at J, with 11 bases between. The CDR3 loop spans 13 amino acids.

The chain uses TRBV7-9 and TRBJ2-6, with TRBD1 identical over 8 bases. V shed 5 bases, J shed 2 bases, and the junction held 11 bases outside the gene matches. Per the germline V gene, CDR1 is SEHNR and CDR2 is FQNEAQ (reference sequence). The CDR3 has 18 amino acids. The CDR3 region is CASSLRTGRDAGANVLTF. The DNA of the CDR3 is TGTGCCAGCAGCCTCAGGACAGGGCGGGATGCTGGGGCCAACGTCCTGACTTTC. The full variable domain, in which reference TRBV7-9 and TRBJ2-6 provide the parts outside the CDR3, is DTGVSQNPRHKITKRGQNVTFRCDPISEHNRLYWYRQTLGQGPEFLTYFQNEAQLEKSRLLSDRFSAERPKGSFSTLEIQRTEQGDSAMYLCASSLRTGRDAGANVLTFGAGSRLTVL.

There are a few counts of this clonotype. This chain connects TRBV7-2 to TRBJ2-7; 9 bases match TRBD1. J gave up 5 bases and V 3 bases, and 8 bases lay outside the gene matches. The V gene's germline CDR1 is SGHTA and CDR2 FQGNSA. The CDR3 covers 15 residues. The CDR3 here is CASSFGGTGRHEQYF. The CDR3 DNA reads TGTGCCAGCAGCTTTGGCGGGACAGGGAGGCACGAGCAGTACTTC.

This clonotype was picked up a small number of times. The gene calls are TRBV7-9 and TRBJ2-5; a possible D gene is TRBD1 (7 bases). Trimming pared 5 bases from V and 5 bases from J, leaving 18 bases between. CDR1 and CDR2 from the germline V gene are SEHNR and FQNEAQ (reference sequence). This CDR3 comprises 15 residues. The CDR3 loop reads CASSHRQGGIETQYF. In nucleotides, the CDR3 is TGTGCCAGCAGCCACCGGCAGGGGGGAATTGAGACCCAGTACTTC.

Points on this clonotype: A much larger clone is a single base away; this may be a read error. The chain has TRBV20-1 and TRBJ1-4, with D maybe TRBD1 (5 bases). The CDR3 consists of 15 residues. Germline V gives CDR1 DFQATT, CDR2 SNEGSKA (reference sequence). V shed 3 bases and J shed 8 bases, with 19 bases lying between them. CDR3 region: CSASAGMGTEEKLFF. CDR3 sequence (DNA): TGCAGTGCTAGCGCGGGAATGGGGACGGAGGAAAAACTGTTTTTT.

The V call is TRBV2, the J call TRBJ2-3; 10 bases line up with TRBD1. With 5 bases clipped from V and 0 bases from J, the junction kept 5 bases outside the gene matches. CDR1 is SNHLY, CDR2 FYNNEI, per germline. The CDR3 loop spans 16 amino acids. In nucleotides, the CDR3 is TGTGCCAGCAGTTATGACAGGGGGCTAAGCACAGATACGCAGTATTTT. Its protein is CASSYDRGLSTDTQYF. Drawing the rest from reference TRBV2 and TRBJ2-3, the complete variable domain is EPEVTQTPSHQVTQMGQEVILRCVPISNHLYFYWYRQILGQKVEFLVSFYNNEISEKSEIFDDQFSVERPDGSNFTLKIRSTKLEDSAMYFCASSYDRGLSTDTQYFGPGTRLTVL.

This clonotype was seen only a few times. This sequence joins TRBV6-5 and TRBJ2-5, with 9 bases aligning to TRBD1. CDR1 MNHEY and CDR2 SVGAGI come from the germline V gene. J gave up 3 bases and V 6 bases, and 5 bases lay outside the gene matches. This CDR3 region has 14 residues. The CDR3 sequence: CASRPGTGKETQYF. The DNA for the CDR3 is TGTGCCAGCAGGCCCGGGACAGGGAAAGAGACCCAGTACTTC.

The chain employs TRBV14 and TRBJ2-5, with 8 bases that match TRBD1. The end of the DNA aligns better with TRBJ2-7, so the J call may be wrong. The CDR3 loop spans 16 amino acids. Germline CDR1 SGHDN, CDR2 FVKESK. This CDR3 is CASSAQGAHTPYEQYF. DNA of the CDR3: TGTGCCAGCAGCGCCCAGGGGGCCCATACCCCCTACGAGCAGTACTTC.

As concerns this clonotype: Relative to the germline gene, one junction end is altered; a read error may explain this. V is TRBV20-1 and J is TRBJ2-7; 8 bases map to TRBD2. The germline gives CDR1 DFQATT, CDR2 SNEGSKA (reference sequence). CDR3 size: 14 residues. The CDR3 is CSAGEREPIYEQYF. The CDR3, as DNA: TGCAGTGCTGGAGAGCGGGAGCCCATCTACGAGCAGTACTTC.

This clonotype was seen many times. The CDR3 coding sequence is TGTGCCAGCAGTTACCTTCGAGGGATGGGGCCCTCTGGGGCCAACGTCCTGACTTTC. Translated: CASSYLRGMGPSGANVLTF. The chain couples TRBV6-2 or TRBV6-3 to TRBJ2-6; tentatively, D is TRBD1 or TRBD2 (5 bases each). The germline V and J ends were trimmed by 2 bases and 0 bases, with 17 bases remaining between them. This CDR3 has 19 amino acids. CDR1 MNHEY and CDR2 SVGEGT come from the germline V gene.

This clonotype was seen more than once but under ten times. The chain combines TRBV5-1 with TRBJ1-5; TRBD1 is a possible D gene (6 bases). V dropped 4 bases and J dropped 0 bases, with 14 bases sitting between them. The CDR3 contains 16 residues. The germline gives CDR1 SGHRS, CDR2 YFSETQ. The CDR3 reads CASSPGTFDSNQPQHF. DNA for the CDR3: TGCGCCAGCAGCCCCGGGACATTTGATAGCAATCAGCCCCAGCATTTT.

In its sample, this clonotype was seen a few times. The chain carries TRBV14 and TRBJ2-1; D is uncertain. The CDR3 contains 13 residues. The V gene's germline CDR1 is SGHDN and CDR2 FVKESK. The germline V and J ends were trimmed by 2 bases and 6 bases, with 8 bases remaining between them. The CDR3 coding sequence is TGTGCCAGCAGCCAATTTTTATCCAATGAGCAGTTCTTC. Its protein product is CASSQFLSNEQFF. The full variable domain, in which reference TRBV14 and TRBJ2-1 provide the parts outside the CDR3, is EAGVTQFPSHSVIEKGQTVTLRCDPISGHDNLYWYRRVMGKEIKFLLHFVKESKQDESGMPNNRFLAERTGGTYSTLKVQPAELEDSGVYFCASSQFLSNEQFFGPGTRLTVL.

This clonotype was found a few times. The chain joins TRBV5-4 to TRBJ2-5; TRBD2 aligns across 7 bases. The DNA end favors TRBJ2-1, so the J call may be wrong. From germline, CDR1 is SGHNT and CDR2 YYREEE (reference sequence). The length of the CDR3 is 15 residues. The CDR3 loop reads CASSLGAGKRDEQFF. The CDR3 DNA reads TGTGCCAGCAGCTTGGGAGCGGGAAAGCGCGATGAGCAGTTCTTC.

A few counts support this clonotype. The V call is TRBV9, the J call TRBJ2-3; the match to TRBD2 covers 10 bases. Germline-derived CDR1 and CDR2 are SGDLS and YYNGEE. The ends lost 0 bases at V and 1 base at J; junction bases unmatched: 5. The CDR3 runs 17 residues. CDR3: CASSVGSGGGRTDTQYF. In DNA form, the CDR3 reads TGTGCCAGCAGCGTAGGAAGCGGGGGGGGTCGCACAGATACGCAGTATTTT.

The genes are TRBV7-2 and TRBJ2-7, with 7 bases matching TRBD1. The V gene's germline CDR1 is SGHTA and CDR2 FQGNSA. There are 15 residues in the CDR3. V lost 6 bases, J lost 3 bases, and 11 bases stayed unmatched. The CDR3 coding sequence is TGTGCCAGCAGTGAACAAACAGGGGTAAACTACGAGCAGTACTTC. It encodes CASSEQTGVNYEQYF.

The rearrangement uses TRBV20-1 and TRBJ2-5, with D perhaps TRBD2 (6 bases). The J call is doubtful: the DNA matches TRBJ2-7 better. Germline V lookup: CDR1 DFQATT, CDR2 SNEGSKA (reference sequence). The CDR3 extends over 15 amino acids. CDR3 DNA sequence: TGCAGTGCTAGAGATCTAAAAGGGGACTTGTACGAGCAGTACTTC. Protein: CSARDLKGDLYEQYF.

Concerning this clonotype itself: Germline is not matched at one junction end, which may reflect a read error. The chain is built from TRBV12-3 or TRBV12-4 and TRBJ2-3; D gene unclear. CDR3 length: 13 amino acids. The CDR3 loop reads CASSLDSTDAQYF. In DNA form, the CDR3 reads TGTGCCAGCAGTTTAGACAGCACAGATGCGCAGTATTTT.

Remarks on this clonotype: Germline and junction disagree at one end, which may indicate a read error. The DNA of the CDR3 is TGTGTCAGCAGCCAGATCCAGACCCAGTACTTC. Amino acids: CVSSQIQTQYF. The gene calls are TRBV7-2 and TRBJ2-5; D not resolved. Germline CDR1 is SGHTA and CDR2 is FQGNSA. CDR3 size: 11 residues.